This TCR beta chain originates from a study of T cell changes during pregnancy in multiple sclerosis. Germline V gives CDR1 PRHDT, CDR2 FYEKMQ (reference sequence). The CDR3 loop spans 15 amino acids. In the case of this clone: At one end, the junction sequence differs from germline, possibly due to a read error.

The assay was immunoSEQ multiplex PCR, and TCRdb's table has in-frame clones only and misses some. The data show 75,000 to 100,000 clones, with about 90% seen just once and approximately 2.2% held by the top ten. Material: peripheral blood, obtained after pregnancy. This chain connects TRBV13 to TRBJ1-1, with 9 bases that match TRBD1. This TCR was recovered from a female donor in good health, enrolled as a control in a pregnancy study. CDR3 sequence: CASSLEGTGNAEAFF. CDR3 in DNA: TGTGCCAGCAGCTTAGAAGGGACAGGGAACGCTGAAGCTTTCTTT.